One and the same sample provided the 5 T cell receptor beta chains below, sequenced in a study of siplizumab effects on memory and regulatory T cells. Produced via immunoSEQ multiplex PCR; TCRdb's table is partial and in-frame only. This sample yields around 95,000 clones, of which about 90% are seen a single time; 0.14% to 0.15% belongs to the top ten. Input material: CD4+ T cells sorted from blood. The receptors were sampled from a human donor in good health.

The rearrangement joins TRBV7-2 to TRBJ2-5, with 10 bases aligning to TRBD2. This CDR3 has 16 residues. V lost 1 base to trimming and J lost 5 bases; unmatched junction nucleotides: 7. Germline CDR1 is SGHTA and CDR2 is FQGNSA. The CDR3 coding sequence is TGTGCCAGCAGCTTAGGGAGCGGGGGGGCGCGGGAGACCCAGTACTTC. It yields the protein CASSLGSGGARETQYF.

The chain couples TRBV7-8 to TRBJ2-3; D perhaps matches TRBD2 (7 bases). CDR1 and CDR2 from the germline V gene are SGHVS and FQNEAQ. This CDR3 is 16 amino acids long. Trimming pared 5 bases from V and 0 bases from J, leaving 15 bases between. Here the CDR3 DNA reads TGTGCCAGCAGCGCTGAAAGGGGGGGGAGCACAGATACGCAGTATTTT. It translates to CASSAERGGSTDTQYF.

The chain employs TRBV18 and TRBJ1-1; weak D call: TRBD1 (6 bases). V lost 3 bases and J 8 bases, leaving 16 bases between the germline ends. This CDR3 region has 14 residues. CDR1 KGHSH and CDR2 LQKENI come from the germline V gene. The chain's CDR3 is CASSPTRTDVEAFF. The CDR3 bases are TGTGCCAGCTCACCCACGAGGACAGACGTGGAAGCTTTCTTT.

The J gene is TRBJ2-5, the V gene TRBV6-5; D not resolved. V was cut by 6 bases and J by 2 bases, with 13 bases left in between. CDR1 is MNHEY and CDR2 is SVGAGI in the germline V gene. CDR3 size: 14 residues. CDR3 sequence: CASRSGGRQETQYF. The CDR3 DNA follows: TGTGCCAGCAGGTCCGGCGGACGGCAAGAGACCCAGTACTTC.

The rearrangement uses TRBV9 and TRBJ1-1; D is possibly TRBD1 (6 bases). CDR1 SGDLS and CDR2 YYNGEE come from the germline V gene. The V and J ends lost 4 bases and 5 bases respectively, with 24 bases between them. The CDR3 length is 17 residues. CDR3 sequence: CASSPSTGFVRGTEAFF. DNA for the CDR3: TGTGCCAGCAGCCCCTCAACAGGGTTTGTTAGGGGGACTGAAGCTTTCTTT.